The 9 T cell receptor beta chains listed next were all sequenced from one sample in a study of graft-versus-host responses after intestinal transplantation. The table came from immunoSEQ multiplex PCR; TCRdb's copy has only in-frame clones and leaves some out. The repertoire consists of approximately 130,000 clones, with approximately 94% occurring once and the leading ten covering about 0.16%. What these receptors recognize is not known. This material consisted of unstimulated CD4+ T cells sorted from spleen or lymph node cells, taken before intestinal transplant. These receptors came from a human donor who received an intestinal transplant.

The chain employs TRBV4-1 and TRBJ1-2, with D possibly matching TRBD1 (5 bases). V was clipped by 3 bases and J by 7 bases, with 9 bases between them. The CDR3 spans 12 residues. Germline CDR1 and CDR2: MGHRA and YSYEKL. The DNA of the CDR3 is TGCGCCAGCAGCCATGGGGACCGTGGCTACACCTTC. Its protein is CASSHGDRGYTF.

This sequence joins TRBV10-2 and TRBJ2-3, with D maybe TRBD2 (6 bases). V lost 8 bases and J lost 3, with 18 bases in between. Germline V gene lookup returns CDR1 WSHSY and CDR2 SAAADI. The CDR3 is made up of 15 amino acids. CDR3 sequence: CASGLRLGRTDTQYF. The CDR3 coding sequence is TGCGCCAGCGGTCTCCGACTAGGCCGGACAGATACGCAGTATTTT.

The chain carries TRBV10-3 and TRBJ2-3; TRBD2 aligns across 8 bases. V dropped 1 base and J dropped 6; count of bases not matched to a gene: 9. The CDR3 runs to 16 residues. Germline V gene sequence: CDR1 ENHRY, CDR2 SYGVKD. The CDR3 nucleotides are TGTGCCATCAGTGAGTTAAGCGGGGGCCCGTCGGATACGCAGTATTTT. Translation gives CAISELSGGPSDTQYF.

CDR3: CASSIDWNQPQHF. CDR3 nucleotides: TGTGCCAGTAGTATTGACTGGAATCAGCCCCAGCATTTT. The chain has TRBV19 and TRBJ1-5; D ambiguous. Germline CDR1 LNHDA, CDR2 SQIVND (reference sequence). CDR3 length: 13 residues. Trimming cost V 3 bases and J 4 bases, with 7 bases left between them.

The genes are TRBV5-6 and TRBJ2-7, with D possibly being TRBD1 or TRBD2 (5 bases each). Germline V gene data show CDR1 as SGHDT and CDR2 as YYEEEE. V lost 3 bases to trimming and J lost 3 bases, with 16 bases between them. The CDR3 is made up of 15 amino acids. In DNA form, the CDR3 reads TGTGCCAGCAGCTGGGACGCAGGCTGGGGCTACGAGCAGTACTTC. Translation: CASSWDAGWGYEQYF.

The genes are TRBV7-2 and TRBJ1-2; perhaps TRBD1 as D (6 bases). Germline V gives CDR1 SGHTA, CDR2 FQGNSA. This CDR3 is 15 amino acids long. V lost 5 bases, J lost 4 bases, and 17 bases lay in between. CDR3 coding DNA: TGTGCCAGCAGCCCCGGCGGGGGGCTGGGCTATGGCTACACCTTC. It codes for CASSPGGGLGYGYTF.

The CDR3 nucleotides read TGTGCCAGCAGCGTTGGGACAGAAGAGACCCAGTACTTC. It codes for CASSVGTEETQYF. This sequence joins TRBV9 and TRBJ2-5; 7 bases are a match to TRBD1. Per the germline V gene, CDR1 is SGDLS and CDR2 is YYNGEE. The CDR3 consists of 13 residues. J lost 3 bases, V lost 2 bases, and 1 base had no gene match.

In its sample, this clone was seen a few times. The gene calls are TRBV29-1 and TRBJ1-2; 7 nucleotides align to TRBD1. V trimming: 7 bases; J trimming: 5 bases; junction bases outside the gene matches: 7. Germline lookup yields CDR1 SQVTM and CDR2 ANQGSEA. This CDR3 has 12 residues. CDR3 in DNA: TGCAGCGCTGGGACAGCCGCTTATGGCTACACCTTC. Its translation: CSAGTAAYGYTF.

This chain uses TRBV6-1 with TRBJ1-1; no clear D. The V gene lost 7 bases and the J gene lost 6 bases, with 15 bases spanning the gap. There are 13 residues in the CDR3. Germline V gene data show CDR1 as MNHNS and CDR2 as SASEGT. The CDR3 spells CASMPDLGSEAFF. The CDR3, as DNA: TGTGCCAGCATGCCGGACCTGGGCTCTGAAGCTTTCTTT.